This note documents a single TCR beta chain sequence. Its antigen is undetermined. This CDR3 is built from 16 residues. V lost 0 bases to trimming and J lost 6 bases; unmatched junction nucleotides: 8. The germline gives CDR1 MRHNA, CDR2 SNTAGT. Repertoires were generated with immunoSEQ multiplex PCR, while TCRdb's copy carries only in-frame clones and drops some. The sample yields approximately 27,000 clones, approximately 80% seen once. This specimen comes from a study of chemoradiotherapy in HPV16-positive cancers. Study-wide findings and caveats: Candidate HPV-specific clones and E7-related TCR motifs grew in tumor during treatment. Functional assays defining HPV-specific T cells used only a couple of HPV16-positive patients. HPV-responsive T-cell expansion during chemoradiotherapy was linked to improved recurrence-free survival in HPV16-positive patients.

The specimen comprised blood, sampled from a patient who underwent chemoradiotherapy. This TCR derives from a human donor with HPV-associated anogenital cancer. The chain is built from TRBV6-4 and TRBJ2-1, with 7 bases fitting TRBD2. CDR3 DNA sequence: TGTGCCAGCAGTGACTCTAAGCGGGGAGATAGCAATGAGCAGTTCTTC. Encoded protein: CASSDSKRGDSNEQFF.